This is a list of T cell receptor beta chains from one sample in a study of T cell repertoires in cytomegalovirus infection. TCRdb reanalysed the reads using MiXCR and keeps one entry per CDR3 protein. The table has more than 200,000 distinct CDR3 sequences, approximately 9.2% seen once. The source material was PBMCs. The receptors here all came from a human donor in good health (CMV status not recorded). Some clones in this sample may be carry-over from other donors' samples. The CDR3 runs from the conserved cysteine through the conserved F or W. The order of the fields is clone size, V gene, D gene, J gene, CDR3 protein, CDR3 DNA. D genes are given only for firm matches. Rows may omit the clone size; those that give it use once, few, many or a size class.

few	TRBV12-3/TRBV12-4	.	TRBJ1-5	CASSWGDNSNQPQHF	TGTGCCAGCAGCTGGGGGGATAATAGCAATCAGCCCCAGCATTTT
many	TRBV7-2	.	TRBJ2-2	CASSSAAGNGELFF	TGTGCCAGCAGCTCCGCCGCAGGGAACGGGGAGCTGTTTTTT
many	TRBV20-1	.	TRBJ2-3	CSATGVGENTDTQYF	TGCAGTGCAACCGGGGTAGGGGAGAACACAGATACGCAGTATTTT
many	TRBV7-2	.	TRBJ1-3	CASSVGGNTIYF	TGTGCCAGCAGCGTAGGTGGAAACACCATATATTTT
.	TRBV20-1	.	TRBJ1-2	CSARDSGITNYGYTF	TGCAGTGCTAGAGATTCAGGGATTACTAACTATGGCTACACCTTC
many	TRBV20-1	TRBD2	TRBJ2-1	CSAPSGISYNEQFF	TGCAGTGCACCGAGCGGGATTTCCTACAATGAGCAGTTCTTC
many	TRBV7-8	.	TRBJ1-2	CASSLAGGGYTF	TGTGCCAGCAGCTTAGCAGGTGGTGGCTACACCTTC
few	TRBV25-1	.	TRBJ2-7	CASSDNAPYEQYF	TGTGCCAGCAGTGATAACGCCCCCTACGAGCAGTACTTC
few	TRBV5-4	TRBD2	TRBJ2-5	CASSPPGGGGQETQYF	TGTGCCAGCAGCCCTCCCGGGGGGGGAGGCCAAGAGACCCAGTACTTC
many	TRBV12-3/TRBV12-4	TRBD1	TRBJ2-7	CASSLGQGFEQYF	TGTGCCAGCAGTTTGGGACAGGGATTCGAGCAGTACTTC
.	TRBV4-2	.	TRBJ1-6	CASSQEGWSSYNSPLHF	TGTGCCAGCAGCCAAGAAGGTTGGAGTTCCTATAATTCACCCCTCCACTTT
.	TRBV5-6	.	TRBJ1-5	CASSLFGGASNQPQHF	TGTGCCAGCAGCTTGTTCGGGGGGGCTAGCAATCAGCCCCAGCATTTT
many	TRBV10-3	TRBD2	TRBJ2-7	CAISDRSGRSYEQYF	TGTGCCATCAGTGATCGTAGCGGGCGCTCCTACGAGCAGTACTTC
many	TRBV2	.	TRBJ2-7	CASSESGKEPYEQYF	TGTGCCAGCAGTGAAAGTGGCAAAGAACCCTACGAGCAGTACTTC
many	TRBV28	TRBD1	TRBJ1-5	CASSPDRAQPQHF	TGTGCCAGCAGTCCCGACAGGGCTCAGCCCCAGCATTTT
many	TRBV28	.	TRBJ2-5	CASSLGTPQETQYF	TGTGCCAGCAGTCTCGGGACGCCGCAAGAGACCCAGTACTTC
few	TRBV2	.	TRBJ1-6	CASSVVSWGIKGYSPLHF	TGTGCCAGCAGTGTCGTCAGCTGGGGGATTAAAGGGTATTCACCCCTCCACTTT
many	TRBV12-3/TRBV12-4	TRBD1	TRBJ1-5	CASSRGTDGQPQHF	TGTGCCAGCAGCCGAGGGACAGATGGGCAGCCCCAGCATTTT
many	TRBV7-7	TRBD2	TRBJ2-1	CASSKGTSGRLNEQFF	TGTGCTAGCAGCAAGGGGACTAGCGGCCGCCTGAATGAGCAGTTCTTC
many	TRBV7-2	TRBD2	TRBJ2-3	CASSLDRLAGGPYF	TGTGCCAGCAGCTTAGACCGACTAGCGGGAGGGCCTTATTTT
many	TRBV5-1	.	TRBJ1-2	CASSQVPDSYGYTF	TGCGCCAGCAGCCAGGTCCCGGATTCATATGGCTACACCTTC
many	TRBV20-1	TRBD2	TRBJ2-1	CSARGRAGGVWYEQFF	TGCAGTGCTAGAGGGCGAGCGGGAGGGGTCTGGTATGAGCAGTTCTTC
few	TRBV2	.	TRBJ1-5	CASSPMNQPQHF	TGTGCCAGCAGCCCCATGAATCAGCCCCAGCATTTT
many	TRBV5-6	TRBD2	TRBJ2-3	CASSRLAGGMDTQYF	TGTGCCAGCAGCAGACTAGCGGGAGGAATGGATACGCAGTATTTT
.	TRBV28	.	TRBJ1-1	CASSFPRRGSGNTEAFF	TGTGCCAGCAGTTTTCCGCGCCGGGGCTCGGGTAACACTGAAGCTTTCTTT
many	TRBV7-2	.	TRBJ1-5	CASSPVAGSNQPQHF	TGTGCCAGCAGCCCCGTGGCAGGGAGCAATCAGCCCCAGCATTTT
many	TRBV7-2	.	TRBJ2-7	CASSMSRAGGTHEQYF	TGTGCCAGCAGCATGAGCCGGGCCGGTGGGACCCACGAGCAGTACTTC
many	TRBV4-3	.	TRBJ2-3	CASSQSLARLDTQYF	TGCGCCAGCAGCCAATCTCTCGCTAGGCTTGATACGCAGTATTTT
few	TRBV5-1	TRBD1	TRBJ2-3	CASSFKGASDTQYF	TGCGCCAGCAGCTTCAAGGGGGCGTCAGATACGCAGTATTTT
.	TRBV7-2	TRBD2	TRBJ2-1	CASSSQREGEQFF	TGTGCCAGCAGCTCACAAAGGGAGGGTGAGCAGTTCTTC
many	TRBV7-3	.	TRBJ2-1	CASSIQGPTINNEQFF	TGTGCCAGCAGTATTCAGGGTCCAACTATCAACAATGAGCAGTTCTTC
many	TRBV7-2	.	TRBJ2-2	CASSLRRDTGELFF	TGTGCCAGCAGCTTAAGGCGGGACACCGGGGAGCTGTTTTTT
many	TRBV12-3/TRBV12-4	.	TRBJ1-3	CASSYGITSGNTIYF	TGTGCCAGCAGCTATGGAATAACCTCTGGAAACACCATATATTTT
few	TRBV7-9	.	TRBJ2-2	CASSPSFETGELFF	TGTGCCAGCAGCCCTAGTTTCGAAACCGGGGAGCTGTTTTTT
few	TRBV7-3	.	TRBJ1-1	CASSLESLTEAFF	TGTGCCAGCAGCTTAGAGTCTCTCACTGAAGCTTTCTTT
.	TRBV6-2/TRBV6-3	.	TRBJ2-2	CASTPGGGRGGGELFF	TGTGCCAGCACCCCAGGAGGGGGGCGAGGTGGCGGGGAGCTGTTTTTT
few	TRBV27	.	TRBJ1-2	CASSSAGKANYGYTF	TGTGCCAGCAGTTCCGCAGGGAAAGCTAACTATGGCTACACCTTC
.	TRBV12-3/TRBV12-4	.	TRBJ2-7	CASSLTTRGVQYF	TGTGCCAGCAGTTTAACGACTCGAGGTGTGCAGTACTTC
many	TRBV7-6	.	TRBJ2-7	CASSLSGGNGEQYF	TGTGCCAGCAGTCTAAGTGGGGGGAACGGCGAGCAGTACTTC